The 6 T cell receptor beta chains listed next were all sequenced from one sample in a study of CD8 T cells in ankylosing spondylitis. Points from the study as a whole: It appeared that ankylosing spondylitis blood was characterized by a TCR beta motif of under ten highly homologous variants.

Antigens for these TCRs are unknown. TCRdb fed the 5' RACE reads into MiXCR, producing one record per CDR3 protein. The profile covers approximately 300,000 distinct CDR3 sequences, with approximately 8.2% appearing a single time and roughly 15% taken by the ten largest. Sequenced material: blood, either unsorted or a sorted T cell fraction (not recorded which). These receptors were obtained from a male donor with ankylosing spondylitis.

This clonotype was seen more than once but under ten times. The chain has TRBV11-3 and TRBJ2-3; TRBD1 matches 7 bases. The length of the CDR3 is 16 residues. V was pared by 4 bases and J by 1 base, with 8 bases of the junction left unmatched. Germline V lookup: CDR1 SGHNT, CDR2 YENEEA. DNA for the CDR3: TGTGCCAGCAGCTCGAGACAGGGTCAGCGCACAGATACGCAGTATTTT. Translating gives CASSSRQGQRTDTQYF.

This clonotype was counted a few times. The V and J genes are TRBV5-1 and TRBJ2-7; either TRBD1 or TRBD2 may fit D (5 bases each). Germline V lookup: CDR1 SGHRS, CDR2 YFSETQ. The CDR3 spans 15 residues. Deletions cut 0 bases from V and 0 bases from J, with 10 bases between. The CDR3 region is CASSLGWGISYEQYF. Here the CDR3 DNA reads TGCGCCAGCAGCTTGGGGTGGGGGATCTCCTACGAGCAGTACTTC.

The chain is built from TRBV20-1 and TRBJ2-5; the D gene is possibly TRBD1 (5 bases). V gave up 0 bases and J gave up 4 bases, with 12 bases separating them. The CDR3 totals 14 residues. Germline CDR1 DFQATT, CDR2 SNEGSKA (reference sequence). CDR3 residues: CSARDSRGLETQYF. As DNA, the CDR3 is TGCAGTGCTAGAGATTCAAGGGGCCTAGAGACCCAGTACTTC.

This clonotype showed up just a few times. The chain carries TRBV12-3 or TRBV12-4 and TRBJ2-7; TRBD1 matches at 8 bases. The CDR3 runs 12 residues. The junction had 0 bases not matched to a gene; V was cut back by 4 bases and J by 4 bases. CDR3 sequence (DNA): TGTGCCAGCAGTTGGACAGGGTACGAGCAGTACTTC. Translating gives CASSWTGYEQYF.

This clonotype was detected a few times. This sequence joins TRBV6-2 or TRBV6-3 and TRBJ2-4; 8 bases are a match to TRBD2. Losses at the gene ends were 6 bases for V and 15 bases for J; bases not matched to a gene: 10. The CDR3 length is 12 residues. The germline CDR1 and CDR2 sequences are MNHEY and SVGEGT. The DNA for the CDR3 is TGTGCCAGCAGAATTCTAGGGACTAGGATGTACTTC. Translation: CASRILGTRMYF.

This clonotype was seen many times. This chain uses TRBV10-3 with TRBJ2-7; D unresolved. The length of the CDR3 is 11 residues. Germline V lookup: CDR1 ENHRY, CDR2 SYGVKD. V gave up 1 base and J gave up 4 bases, with 2 bases separating them. In nucleotides, the CDR3 is TGTGCCATCAGTGAGTTTTACGAGCAGTACTTC. Encoded protein: CAISEFYEQYF.